This T cell receptor (beta chain) appears in the sequencing data of a study of post-analysis software for immune sequencing data. On the study more broadly: The patients showed relapsing-remitting, secondary progressive and progressive-relapsing multiple sclerosis courses. Study conclusions and caveats: When compared against controls, multiple sclerosis patients showed significantly lower normalized Chao1 diversity. Controls showed lower frequencies than patients for five TRBV segments, and TRBV5-6, TRBV5-1 and TRBV20-1 were among these. Batch-matched samples strongly co-clustered by F measure.

The V and J ends lost 1 base and 4 bases respectively, with 8 bases between them. The CDR3 has 13 amino acids. Germline CDR1 and CDR2: DFQATT and SNEGSKA (reference sequence). Built from TCR beta cDNA, the libraries had unique molecular identifiers in them. T cells, about 0.85 to 11 million of them, yielded roughly 0.5 million cDNA molecules. In TCRdb, the PCR reads were re-called with MiXCR into one record per CDR3 protein. The repertoire holds about 540,000 distinct CDR3 sequences, with 30% to 40% as singletons. This clonotype has only a few counts. Its antigen is undetermined. The material sequenced was blood. The V gene is TRBV20-1, the J gene TRBJ2-1; D may be TRBD1 or TRBD2 (5 bases each). This sequence was found in a girl under 18 with multiple sclerosis. The CDR3, as DNA: TGCAGTGCTAGAGGGGACGGTTACAATGAGCAGTTCTTC. Its translation: CSARGDGYNEQFF.